The 31 T cell receptor beta chains given below trace back to one sample, sequenced in a study of CD8+ T cells in alopecia areata. RNA extraction was followed by reverse transcription into cDNA, which acted as the sequencing template. Using immunoSEQ multiplex PCR, the repertoire was profiled, and TCRdb retains in-frame clones only, with some absent. The top ten hold about 0.65% of the sample, which has approximately 200,000 clones, more than 55% seen once. Treatment given: oral pan-JAK inhibitor, 5-10 mg twice daily. Specimen: CD4+ T cells sorted from blood, collected at week 4, from a patient treated with tofacitinib. These receptors came from a human donor with alopecia areata.

The chain joins TRBV30 to TRBJ2-5, with 15 nucleotides matching TRBD2. This CDR3 has 16 amino acids. V shed 3 bases, J shed 2 bases, and the junction held 4 bases outside the gene matches. CDR1 and CDR2 (germline): GTSNPN, SVGIG (reference sequence). The CDR3 DNA reads as TGTGCCTGGAGCGGACTAGCGGGAGGGAAGCAAGAGACCCAGTACTTC. Its protein is CAWSGLAGGKQETQYF.

This clone was seen more than once but under ten times. The gene calls are TRBV30 and TRBJ1-1; tentatively, D is TRBD1 (5 bases). The V end lost 1 base, the J end lost 6 bases, and 12 bases lay between the germline ends. This CDR3 has 13 residues. Germline lookup yields CDR1 GTSNPN and CDR2 SVGIG (reference sequence). The CDR3: CAWSGDRSAEAFF. The CDR3 region has the DNA TGTGCCTGGAGTGGGGACCGGAGCGCTGAAGCTTTCTTT.

V and J are TRBV29-1 and TRBJ2-5; TRBD2 agrees at 8 bases. From germline, CDR1 is SQVTM and CDR2 ANQGSEA. Trimming took 5 bases from V and 2 from J; bases not matched to a gene: 10. There are 15 residues in the CDR3. CDR3 in amino acids: CSVIITGLGQETQYF. The CDR3 DNA reads TGCAGCGTTATCATCACGGGACTAGGGCAAGAGACCCAGTACTTC.

This chain links TRBV29-1 with TRBJ2-2; unclear D gene. Germline-derived CDR1 and CDR2 are SQVTM and ANQGSEA. Trimming cost V 3 bases and J 7 bases, with 3 bases left between them. The CDR3 is 10 residues long. CDR3 in DNA: TGCAGCGTTGAGCACGGGGAGCTGTTTTTT. It yields the protein CSVEHGELFF.

This chain connects TRBV11-2 to TRBJ2-5; TRBD1 matches at 9 bases. CDR1 is SGHAT and CDR2 is FQNNGV in the germline V gene. V was pared by 4 bases and J by 3 bases, with 3 bases of the junction left unmatched. This CDR3 region has 14 residues. The CDR3 reads CASSSGTGKETQYF. The CDR3 bases are TGTGCCAGCAGCTCCGGGACAGGGAAAGAGACCCAGTACTTC.

The table lists this clone with a few counts. V is TRBV19 and J is TRBJ2-1; possibly TRBD1 for D (8 bases). The CDR3 runs to 15 residues. Germline V gene lookup returns CDR1 LNHDA and CDR2 SQIVND (reference sequence). V dropped 7 bases and J dropped 14 bases, with 27 bases sitting between them. CDR3 loop: CASTPRLAGGQAKFF. In DNA, the CDR3 is TGTGCCAGTACCCCTAGACTAGCAGGGGGCCAAGCTAAGTTCTTC.

V is TRBV30 and J is TRBJ2-1; perhaps TRBD2 as D (6 bases). The CDR3 is 12 residues long. Between the trimmed V and J ends, which lost 2 bases and 9 bases, there was a span of 11 bases. Germline loops: CDR1 GTSNPN, CDR2 SVGIG (reference sequence). CDR3 DNA: TGTGCCTGGAGTAAGGCGGGGATTGAGCAGTTCTTC. It is translated as CAWSKAGIEQFF.

This clone was observed a handful of times. The V and J genes are TRBV4-3 and TRBJ1-1; D might be TRBD1 (6 bases). This CDR3 is built from 15 residues. Deletions cut 0 bases from V and 7 bases from J, with 15 bases between. Germline V lookup: CDR1 LGHNA, CDR2 YSLEER. CDR3 in DNA: TGCGCCAGCAGCCAAGATCTGGACAGAAGACTTGAAGCTTTCTTT. It translates to CASSQDLDRRLEAFF.

This rearrangement joins TRBV30 to TRBJ2-1; tentatively, D is TRBD2 (5 bases). Trimming left V 5 bases short and J 0 bases short, with 17 bases between. The V gene's germline CDR1 is GTSNPN and CDR2 SVGIG (reference sequence). The CDR3 totals 16 residues. CDR3 in amino acids: CAWHPQQRSSYNEQFF. The DNA for the CDR3 is TGTGCCTGGCACCCACAACAGCGGAGCTCCTACAATGAGCAGTTCTTC. Combining the CDR3 with reference TRBV30 and TRBJ2-1 gives the whole variable domain SQTIHQWPATLVQPVGSPLSLECTVEGTSNPNLYWYRQAAGRGLQLLFYSVGIGQISSEVPQNLSASRPQDRQFILSSKKLLLSDSGFYLCAWHPQQRSSYNEQFFGPGTRLTVL.

The chain combines TRBV5-1 with TRBJ2-2; D is unclear. The germline V gene encodes CDR1 SGHRS and CDR2 YFSETQ. CDR3 length equals 14 residues. V was cut by 0 bases and J by 6 bases, with 9 bases left in between. The CDR3 DNA reads TGCGCCAGCAGCTTGGCTCCCGGCTCCGGGGAGCTGTTTTTT. The encoded protein is CASSLAPGSGELFF.

This chain links TRBV4-2 with TRBJ2-5, with 9 bases identical to TRBD1. Per the germline V gene, CDR1 is LGHNA and CDR2 is YNFKEQ. Trimming removed 1 base from V and 2 bases from J; junction bases left unmatched: 2. There are 15 residues in the CDR3. The chain's CDR3 is CASSQGGQGQETQYF. CDR3 coding DNA: TGTGCCAGCAGCCAAGGAGGACAGGGGCAAGAGACCCAGTACTTC.

The chain has TRBV27 and TRBJ2-7; possible D gene TRBD1, 7 bases. The CDR3 runs to 14 residues. Between the trimmed V and J ends, which lost 6 bases and 3 bases, there was a span of 15 bases. Germline CDR1 and CDR2: MNHEY and SMNVEV (reference sequence). As DNA, the CDR3 is TGTGCCAGCAGACCCTTTCAGGGGGGCTACGAGCAGTACTTC. It encodes CASRPFQGGYEQYF.

The rearrangement uses TRBV25-1 and TRBJ2-1; no clear D gene. The CDR3 covers 11 residues. Germline V gives CDR1 MGHDK, CDR2 SYGVNS. V lost 8 bases and J 4 bases, leaving 6 bases between the germline ends. CDR3 coding DNA: TGTGCCAGCCGAGCGTACAATGAGCAGTTCTTC. Its translation is CASRAYNEQFF.

This clone was found a few times. The chain carries TRBV27 and TRBJ2-3; TRBD2 is a possible D gene (6 bases). The CDR3 totals 15 residues. Germline loops: CDR1 MNHEY, CDR2 SMNVEV (reference sequence). V was pared by 8 bases and J by 2 bases, with 17 bases between. CDR3 bases: TGTGCCAGCGGGGACTCCTACCTTTCCACAGATACGCAGTATTTT. It is translated as CASGDSYLSTDTQYF.

In this sample, this clone turned up a few times. The chain employs TRBV28 and TRBJ2-1; possible D gene TRBD1, 6 bases. Germline CDR1 reads MDHEN; CDR2 reads SYDVKM. The germline V and J ends were trimmed by 3 bases and 5 bases, with 20 bases remaining between them. The CDR3 covers 17 residues. The CDR3, as DNA: TGTGCCAGCAGTTTCCCGTCAGGGGCTAGCCGCGACAATGAGCAGTTCTTC. Translation: CASSFPSGASRDNEQFF.

J is TRBJ2-7 and V is TRBV15; 7 nucleotides agree with TRBD2. With V trimmed by 8 bases and J by 4 bases, 8 bases remained unmatched. The length of the CDR3 is 13 residues. CDR1 LNHNV and CDR2 YYDKDF come from the germline V gene (reference sequence). CDR3 DNA: TGTGCCACCGGGAGGGTTGGAGGATACGAGCAGTACTTC. Protein sequence: CATGRVGGYEQYF.

J is TRBJ2-7 and V is TRBV25-1; D is unresolved. With 5 bases removed from V and 1 base from J, the gap between germline ends came to 18 bases. CDR3 length: 16 residues. Germline CDR1 is MGHDK and CDR2 is SYGVNS. The CDR3 loop is CASSPIPGPRSYEQYF. The CDR3 bases are TGTGCCAGCAGTCCTATCCCGGGCCCCAGGTCCTACGAGCAGTACTTC.

This clone was detected only once. The chain has TRBV7-9 and TRBJ2-7; the D call may be TRBD1 or TRBD2 (5 bases each). The CDR3 has 14 residues. V was cut by 0 bases and J by 4 bases, with 10 bases left in between. Germline loops: CDR1 SEHNR, CDR2 FQNEAQ (reference sequence). DNA of the CDR3: TGTGCCAGCAGCTTAGCAGGGACCCTATACGAGCAGTACTTC. As protein: CASSLAGTLYEQYF.

This clone was seen more than once but under ten times. The V gene is TRBV6-5, the J gene TRBJ2-5, with TRBD2 identical over 12 bases. The CDR3 extends over 16 amino acids. Germline CDR1 and CDR2: MNHEY and SVGAGI. The junction had 5 bases not matched to a gene; V was cut back by 2 bases and J by 4 bases. DNA of the CDR3: TGTGCCAGCAGTTACGGACTAGCGGGAAGGACAGAGACCCAGTACTTC. Translating it yields CASSYGLAGRTETQYF.

This clone was found once. The V call is TRBV25-1, the J call TRBJ1-2; D might be TRBD1 (5 bases). Trimming left V 3 bases short and J 6 bases short, with 14 bases between. Per the germline V gene, CDR1 is MGHDK and CDR2 is SYGVNS. The CDR3 totals 14 residues. CDR3 coding DNA: TGTGCCAGCAGTGAGTCAGGGTGGAATAATGGCTACACCTTC. The encoded protein is CASSESGWNNGYTF.

The V gene is TRBV7-9, the J gene TRBJ2-5; 8 bases are a match to TRBD2. V trimming: 3 bases; J trimming: 1 base; junction bases outside the gene matches: 4. The CDR3 is made up of 15 amino acids. The germline V gene has CDR1 SEHNR and CDR2 FQNEAQ (reference sequence). DNA of the CDR3: TGTGCCAGCAGCTTCGGCGGGAGGATCCAAGAGACCCAGTACTTC. Encoded protein: CASSFGGRIQETQYF.

The J gene is TRBJ2-5, the V gene TRBV4-1, with a tentative D call TRBD1 (5 bases). The CDR3 is 16 residues long. CDR1 and CDR2 (germline): MGHRA, YSYEKL. Trimming took off 1 base at V and 9 bases at J, with 21 bases between the two ends. The CDR3 DNA reads TGCGCCAGCAGCCAAGGTCCACCCCAGGGAATTATGGCCCAGTACTTC. Its protein is CASSQGPPQGIMAQYF.

This clone occurred a few times. This chain connects TRBV29-1 to TRBJ2-3, with D tentatively TRBD1 or TRBD2 (5 bases each). The CDR3 sequence is 13 residues long. The germline V gene encodes CDR1 SQVTM and CDR2 ANQGSEA. V was shortened by 2 bases and J by 4 bases, with 10 bases between the two germline ends. CDR3 region: CSVERLGADTQYF. The CDR3 bases are TGCAGCGTTGAACGGTTGGGGGCAGATACGCAGTATTTT.

The chain is built from TRBV29-1 and TRBJ2-7; 10 bases map to TRBD1. In germline, CDR1 is SQVTM, CDR2 ANQGSEA. The CDR3 contains 14 residues. The junction had 9 bases not matched to a gene; V was cut back by 7 bases and J by 3 bases. CDR3 sequence: CSAVEDRGFYEQYF. The CDR3, as DNA: TGCAGCGCTGTTGAGGACAGGGGGTTCTACGAGCAGTACTTC.

V is TRBV27 and J is TRBJ1-5, with 8 positions matching TRBD1. The CDR3 has 15 amino acids. The germline V gene encodes CDR1 MNHEY and CDR2 SMNVEV (reference sequence). Trimming cost V 6 bases and J 0 bases; bases outside gene matches: 4. The CDR3 loop is CASRDRAHSNQPQHF. In nucleotides, the CDR3 is TGTGCCAGCAGGGACAGGGCTCATAGCAATCAGCCCCAGCATTTT.

The chain is built from TRBV30 and TRBJ2-2; 9 bases map to TRBD1. The V and J ends lost 5 bases and 7 bases, in that order; junction bases with no gene match: 8. There are 14 residues in the CDR3. Germline V gene lookup returns CDR1 GTSNPN and CDR2 SVGIG (reference sequence). The DNA for the CDR3 is TGTGCCTGGGACCTTGGACAGGGGATCGGGGAGCTGTTTTTT. Residues: CAWDLGQGIGELFF.

The rearrangement uses TRBV29-1 and TRBJ2-3, with D possibly matching TRBD1 (6 bases). This CDR3 has 13 residues. Trimming removed 6 bases at V and 3 bases at J, with 13 bases between. Germline CDR1 reads SQVTM; CDR2 reads ANQGSEA. This CDR3 reads CSVSPGATDTQYF. The CDR3 DNA reads TGCAGCGTGTCCCCAGGGGCGACAGATACGCAGTATTTT.

In this sample, this clone turned up a few times. The gene calls are TRBV30 and TRBJ2-5, with D unclear. Germline V lookup: CDR1 GTSNPN, CDR2 SVGIG (reference sequence). The germline V and J ends were trimmed by 5 bases and 0 bases, with 13 bases remaining between them. This CDR3 has 14 residues. The CDR3 here is CAWGTLGYQETQYF. In DNA form, the CDR3 reads TGTGCCTGGGGTACTTTGGGCTACCAAGAGACCCAGTACTTC.

In this sample, this clone turned up once. The chain has TRBV29-1 and TRBJ1-2, with 7 bases identical to TRBD1. CDR3 size: 14 residues. After removal of 6 bases from V and 0 bases from J, the junction contained 7 bases not matched to a gene. The V gene's germline CDR1 is SQVTM and CDR2 ANQGSEA. In nucleotides, the CDR3 is TGCAGCGTCCCGGGACAGACTACTAACTATGGCTACACCTTC. Translating gives CSVPGQTTNYGYTF.

V usage is TRBV13 and J usage is TRBJ2-5, with a tentative D call TRBD1 (6 bases). The V end lost 1 base, the J end lost 1 base, and 10 bases lay between the germline ends. The germline gives CDR1 PRHDT, CDR2 FYEKMQ (reference sequence). This CDR3 is 15 amino acids long. CDR3 loop: CASSLEAGAQETQYF. As DNA, the CDR3 is TGTGCCAGCAGCTTAGAGGCAGGGGCCCAAGAGACCCAGTACTTC.

This chain connects TRBV30 to TRBJ1-2; D unclear. With 1 base removed from V and 7 bases from J, the gap between germline ends came to 7 bases. CDR3 length: 11 amino acids. Germline-derived CDR1 and CDR2 are GTSNPN and SVGIG (reference sequence). The CDR3 here is CAWSASSGYTF. CDR3 in DNA: TGTGCCTGGAGTGCCTCGAGTGGCTACACCTTC. The whole variable domain, filled in from reference TRBV30 and TRBJ1-2, reads SQTIHQWPATLVQPVGSPLSLECTVEGTSNPNLYWYRQAAGRGLQLLFYSVGIGQISSEVPQNLSASRPQDRQFILSSKKLLLSDSGFYLCAWSASSGYTFGSGTRLTVV.